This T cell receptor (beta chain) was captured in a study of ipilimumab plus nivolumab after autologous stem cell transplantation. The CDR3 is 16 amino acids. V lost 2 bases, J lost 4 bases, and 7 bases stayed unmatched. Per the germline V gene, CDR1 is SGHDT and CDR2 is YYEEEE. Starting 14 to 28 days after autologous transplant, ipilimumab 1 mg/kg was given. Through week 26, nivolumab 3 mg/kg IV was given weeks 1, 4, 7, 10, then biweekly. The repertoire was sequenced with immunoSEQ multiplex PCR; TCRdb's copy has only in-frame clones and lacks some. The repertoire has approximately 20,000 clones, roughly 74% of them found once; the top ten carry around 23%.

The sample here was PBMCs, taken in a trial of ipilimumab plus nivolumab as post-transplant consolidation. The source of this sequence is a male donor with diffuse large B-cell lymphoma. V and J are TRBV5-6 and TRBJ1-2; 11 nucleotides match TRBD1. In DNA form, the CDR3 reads TGTGCCAGCAGCTTAAAGGACAGGGGGCCGAGCTATGGCTACACCTTC. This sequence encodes CASSLKDRGPSYGYTF.